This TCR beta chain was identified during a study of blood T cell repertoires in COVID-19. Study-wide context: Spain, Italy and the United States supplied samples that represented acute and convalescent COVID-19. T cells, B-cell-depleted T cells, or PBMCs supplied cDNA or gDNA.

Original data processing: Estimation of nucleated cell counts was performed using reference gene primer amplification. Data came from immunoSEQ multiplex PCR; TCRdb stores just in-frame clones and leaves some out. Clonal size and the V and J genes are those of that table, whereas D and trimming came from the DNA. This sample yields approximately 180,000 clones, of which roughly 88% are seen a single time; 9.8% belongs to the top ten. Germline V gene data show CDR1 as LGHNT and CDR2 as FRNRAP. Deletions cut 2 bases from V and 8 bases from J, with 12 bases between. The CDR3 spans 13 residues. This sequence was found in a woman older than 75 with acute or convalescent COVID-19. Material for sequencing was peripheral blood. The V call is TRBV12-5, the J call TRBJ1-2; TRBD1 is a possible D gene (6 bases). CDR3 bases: TGTGCTAGTGGTTTGCTAACAGGGTCCGGCTACACCTTC. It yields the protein CASGLLTGSGYTF. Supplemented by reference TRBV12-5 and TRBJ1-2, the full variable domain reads DARVTQTPRHKVTEMGQEVTMRCQPILGHNTVFWYRQTMMQGLELLAYFRNRAPLDDSGMPKDRFSAEMPDATLATLKIQPSEPRDSAVYFCASGLLTGSGYTFGSGTRLTVV.